The 20 T cell receptor beta chains listed next were all sequenced from one sample in a study of blood T cells in healthy people across ages. PCR was performed a second time for 7 to 11 cycles using a sample-barcoded 5' primer and a J-beta primer mix. TCRdb re-derived calls from the 5' RACE reads in MiXCR, one entry per CDR3 protein. The sample holds 1.5 million to 2 million distinct CDR3 sequences, around 36% seen once. Sequenced sample: blood. All receptors derive from a woman in her twenties or thirties in good health.

This chain connects TRBV28 to TRBJ1-6; TRBD1 is a possible D gene (5 bases). Trimming pared 10 bases from V and 0 bases from J, leaving 19 bases between. Germline CDR1 MDHEN, CDR2 SYDVKM. The CDR3 loop spans 17 amino acids. The CDR3 region is CATDLTRASSYNSPLHF. CDR3 nucleotides: TGTGCCACCGATCTTACCAGGGCCTCCTCCTATAATTCACCCCTCCACTTT.

With respect to this clonotype: Germline is not matched at one junction end, which may reflect a read error. The chain couples TRBV18 to TRBJ2-1; 10 nucleotides match TRBD1. CDR1 KGHSH and CDR2 LQKENI come from the germline V gene. This CDR3 has 17 amino acids. The CDR3 region is CASSGTGVEAAYNEQFF. The DNA of the CDR3 is TGCGCCAGCTCGGGGACAGGGGTTGAGGCCGCCTACAATGAGCAGTTCTTC.

This chain connects TRBV12-3 or TRBV12-4 to TRBJ2-1, with 14 nucleotides matching TRBD2. The CDR3 sequence is 16 residues long. Trimming at V came to 3 bases and at J to 7 bases, leaving 5 bases not matched to a gene. CDR3: CASSLGLAGVSNEQFF. CDR3 DNA: TGTGCCAGCAGTTTGGGACTAGCGGGGGTTTCAAATGAGCAGTTCTTC.

This sequence joins TRBV29-1 and TRBJ2-7; D unclear. The CDR3 sequence is 13 residues long. V was pared by 1 base and J by 3 bases, with 10 bases between. CDR1 and CDR2 from the germline V gene are SQVTM and ANQGSEA. The CDR3 region has the DNA TGCAGCGTTGAAGTTAGGAGCTTCTACGAGCAGTACTTC. Residues: CSVEVRSFYEQYF.

The V and J genes are TRBV28 and TRBJ2-5; tentatively, D is TRBD1 (5 bases). V was shortened by 4 bases and J by 5 bases, with 17 bases between the two germline ends. CDR1 is MDHEN and CDR2 is SYDVKM in the germline V gene. There are 15 residues in the CDR3. CDR3 residues: CASSSPQGTRETQYF. The CDR3 bases are TGTGCCAGCAGTTCCCCCCAGGGCACACGGGAGACCCAGTACTTC.

This clonotype has more than one count but fewer than ten. A much larger clonotype is one base distant, so this may be a read error. CDR3 DNA: TGTGCCAGCAGCCTTATGGGGGATTCTGGAAACGCCATATATTTT. Its translation is CASSLMGDSGNAIYF. The chain recombines TRBV7-6 with TRBJ1-3, with D perhaps TRBD1 (5 bases). The CDR3 runs 15 residues. The germline V gene has CDR1 SGHVS and CDR2 FNYEAQ.

This clonotype was seen a few times. The DNA of the CDR3 is TGTGCCAGCAACAAAATGTTGAACACTGAAGCTTTCTTT. This gives the protein CASNKMLNTEAFF. The genes are TRBV12-3 or TRBV12-4 and TRBJ1-1; D uncertain. This CDR3 is built from 13 residues. V lost 7 bases and J 0 bases, leaving 9 bases between the germline ends.

V gene TRBV30 combines with J gene TRBJ2-5; D gene uncertain. The J call is in doubt because the DNA end fits TRBJ2-7 better. CDR1 GTSNPN and CDR2 SVGIG come from the germline V gene (reference sequence). The CDR3 length is 13 residues. For the CDR3, the DNA is TGTGCCTGGAGTTCCCCCCTCGGCTACGAGCAGTACTTC. This translates into CAWSSPLGYEQYF.

The chain couples TRBV4-2 to TRBJ2-7; 11 bases agree with TRBD2. Germline trimming cut 1 base from V and 0 bases from J; bases unmatched to any gene: 5. Germline CDR1 and CDR2: LGHNA and YNFKEQ. The CDR3 runs to 17 residues. CDR3 bases: TGTGCCAGCAGCCAAGGCCAGACTAGCGGGGCCTCCTACGAGCAGTACTTC. Amino acid sequence: CASSQGQTSGASYEQYF.

V usage is TRBV28 and J usage is TRBJ2-1; D is uncertain. V gave up 5 bases and J gave up 13 bases, with 18 bases separating them. Germline V gene data show CDR1 as MDHEN and CDR2 as SYDVKM. The CDR3 contains 13 residues. CDR3 residues: CASSPRPIGEQFF. CDR3 bases: TGTGCCAGCAGTCCCCGTCCTATAGGTGAACAGTTCTTC.

The chain joins TRBV5-1 to TRBJ2-3, with TRBD2 matching over 9 bases. CDR3 length equals 15 residues. J lost 4 bases, V lost 4 bases, and 7 bases had no gene match. The germline V gene has CDR1 SGHRS and CDR2 YFSETQ. As DNA, the CDR3 is TGCGCCAGCAGCCTAGGCAGCGGGAGGTCAGATACGCAGTATTTT. It yields the protein CASSLGSGRSDTQYF.

This clonotype was seen only a few times. The chain has TRBV6-1 and TRBJ1-2; 7 positions agree with TRBD1. The V segment lost 4 bases and the J segment 4 bases; nucleotides outside the gene matches: 3. The CDR3 extends over 13 amino acids. CDR1 MNHNS and CDR2 SASEGT come from the germline V gene. CDR3 nucleotides: TGTGCCAGCAGTGGACAGGGAATCTATGGCTACACCTTC. Translation gives CASSGQGIYGYTF.

The V and J genes are TRBV7-6 and TRBJ2-5; 12 bases line up with TRBD1. Germline V gene data show CDR1 as SGHVS and CDR2 as FNYEAQ. The CDR3 covers 17 residues. After removal of 1 base from V and 1 base from J, the junction contained 4 bases not matched to a gene. CDR3 loop: CASSLGPGQGAQETQYF. The CDR3 DNA follows: TGTGCCAGCAGCTTAGGACCGGGACAGGGGGCCCAAGAGACCCAGTACTTC.

This chain connects TRBV6-2 or TRBV6-3 to TRBJ2-3; TRBD2 agrees at 14 bases. Germline CDR1 and CDR2: MNHEY and SVGEGT. J lost 2 bases, V lost 7 bases, and 8 bases had no gene match. This CDR3 region has 17 residues. DNA of the CDR3: TGTGCCAGCATCCCGGGACTAGCGGGGGTGTACACAGATACGCAGTATTTT. It encodes CASIPGLAGVYTDTQYF.

This clonotype occurred a few times. V gene TRBV25-1 combines with J gene TRBJ2-5, with 8 positions matching TRBD2. The J call may be wrong; the DNA end is better matched by TRBJ2-7. The length of the CDR3 is 16 residues. Germline V CDR1 and CDR2: MGHDK, SYGVNS. The CDR3 region has the DNA TGTGCCAGCAGTGCCTCCGGGACTAGGAGGTATTCCGAGCAGTACTTC. Protein sequence: CASSASGTRRYSEQYF.

This clonotype showed up just a few times. The CDR3 spells CASSSRKSWDSSNQPQHF. CDR3 nucleotides: TGTGCCAGCAGTTCCCGGAAATCTTGGGACAGTAGCAATCAGCCCCAGCATTTT. This chain connects TRBV27 to TRBJ1-5, with TRBD1 matching over 7 bases. CDR3 length: 18 amino acids. Germline lookup yields CDR1 MNHEY and CDR2 SMNVEV (reference sequence). Trimming cost V 4 bases and J 0 bases; bases outside gene matches: 12.

In its sample, this clonotype was seen a few times. CDR3 residues: CASSLRQGVRNEQFF. As DNA, the CDR3 is TGTGCCAGCAGTCTGCGACAGGGGGTTAGGAATGAGCAGTTCTTC. The chain has TRBV28 and TRBJ2-1, with TRBD1 matching 9 bases. J gave up 7 bases and V 5 bases, and 9 bases lay outside the gene matches. The CDR3 runs to 15 residues. The germline V gene encodes CDR1 MDHEN and CDR2 SYDVKM.

This CDR3 reads CASLAGLAGVNGELFF. The DNA for the CDR3 is TGCGCCAGCCTCGCGGGACTAGCGGGAGTTAACGGGGAGCTGTTTTTT. V gene TRBV5-1 combines with J gene TRBJ2-2; TRBD2 aligns across 14 bases. This CDR3 spans 16 amino acids. Per the germline V gene, CDR1 is SGHRS and CDR2 is YFSETQ. The V segment lost 7 bases and the J segment 7 bases; nucleotides outside the gene matches: 9.

J is TRBJ2-5 and V is TRBV7-9; possible D gene TRBD2, 6 bases. The CDR3 extends over 19 amino acids. Germline assignment: CDR1 SEHNR and CDR2 FQNEAQ (reference sequence). V was trimmed by 0 bases and J by 5 bases, leaving 25 bases between them. The CDR3, as DNA: TGTGCCAGCAGCTTAGCTCCCGGAGTCAGGCGGGAAGGTCAGGAGACCCAGTACTTC. It specifies CASSLAPGVRREGQETQYF. The complete variable domain, with remaining parts taken from reference TRBV7-9 and TRBJ2-5, reads DTGVSQNPRHKITKRGQNVTFRCDPISEHNRLYWYRQTLGQGPEFLTYFQNEAQLEKSRLLSDRFSAERPKGSFSTLEIQRTEQGDSAMYLCASSLAPGVRREGQETQYFGPGTRLLVL.

This clonotype was observed a handful of times. V is TRBV18 and J is TRBJ2-7; no reliable D call. CDR3 length equals 13 residues. Germline V CDR1 and CDR2: KGHSH, LQKENI. The V gene lost 3 bases and the J gene lost 6 bases, with 12 bases spanning the gap. CDR3 bases: TGTGCCAGCTCACCTAAAGAATTGGGCGAGCAGTACTTC. As protein: CASSPKELGEQYF.